This T cell receptor (beta chain) appears in the sequencing data of a study of long-term antiretroviral therapy in people with HIV. Study results and limitations: Spans of CDR3 length were tighter for HIV repertoires than for controls. Although diversity increased after ART, it remained lower than in transplant donor controls.

The libraries were made with immunoSEQ v3.0 at survey level. Researchers set sequencing to target 40,000-50,000 T-cell genomes per sample. Sequenced by immunoSEQ multiplex PCR; TCRdb stores in-frame clones only, minus some. Of under 40,000 clones in the sample, about four fifths are singletons; the top ten hold around 13%. One or more pre-ART and two or more post-ART PBMC samples were available from each donor. Comments on this clone: The target antigen is unknown.

This receptor was taken from a man between 18 and 35 years old with HIV. The material sequenced was unsorted PBMCs, taken 0.3 years after starting antiretroviral therapy.

CDR3 sequence (DNA): TGTGCCAGCAGTTTTCCGGGACTAGATACAGATACGCAGTATTTT. Amino acids: CASSFPGLDTDTQYF. This chain joins TRBV6-6 and TRBJ2-3; 8 nucleotides match TRBD2. Losses at the gene ends were 4 bases for V and 3 bases for J; bases not matched to a gene: 6. Germline CDR1 MNHNY, CDR2 SVGAGI (reference sequence). This CDR3 is 15 amino acids long.